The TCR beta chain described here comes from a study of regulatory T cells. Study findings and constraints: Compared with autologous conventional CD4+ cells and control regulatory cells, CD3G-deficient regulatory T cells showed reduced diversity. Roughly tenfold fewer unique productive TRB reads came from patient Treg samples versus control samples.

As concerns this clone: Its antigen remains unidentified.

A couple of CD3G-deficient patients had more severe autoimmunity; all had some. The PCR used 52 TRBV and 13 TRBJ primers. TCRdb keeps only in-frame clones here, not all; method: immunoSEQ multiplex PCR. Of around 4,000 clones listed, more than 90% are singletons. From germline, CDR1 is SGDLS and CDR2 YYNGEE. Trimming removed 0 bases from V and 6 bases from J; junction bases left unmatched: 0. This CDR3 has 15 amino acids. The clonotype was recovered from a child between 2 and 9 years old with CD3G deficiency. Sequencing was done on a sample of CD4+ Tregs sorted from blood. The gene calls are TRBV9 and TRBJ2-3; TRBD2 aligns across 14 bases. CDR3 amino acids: CASSVGTSGRDTQYF. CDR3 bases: TGTGCCAGCAGCGTAGGGACTAGCGGGAGGGATACGCAGTATTTT.